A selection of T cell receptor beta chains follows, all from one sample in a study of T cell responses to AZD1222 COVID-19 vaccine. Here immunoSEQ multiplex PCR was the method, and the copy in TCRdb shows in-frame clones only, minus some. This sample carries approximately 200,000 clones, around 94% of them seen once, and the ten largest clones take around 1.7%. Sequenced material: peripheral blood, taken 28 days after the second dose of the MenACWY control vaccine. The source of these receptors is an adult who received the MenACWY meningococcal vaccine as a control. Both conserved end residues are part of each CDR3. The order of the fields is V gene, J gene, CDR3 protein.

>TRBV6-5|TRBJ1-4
CASTGQVNEKLFF
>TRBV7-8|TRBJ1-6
CASSLNNSPLHF
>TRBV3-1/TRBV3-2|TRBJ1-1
CASSQVTFGGYLNTEAFF
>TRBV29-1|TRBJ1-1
CSVEPPGHPVAEAFF
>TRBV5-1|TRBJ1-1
CASSGRDRGRTEAFF
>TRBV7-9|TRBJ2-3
CASSLSPHIEPSTDTQYF
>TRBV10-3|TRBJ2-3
CATQKRLAGGDTDTQYF
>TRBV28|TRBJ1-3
CASSLTGSGNTIYF
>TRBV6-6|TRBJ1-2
CASSYQTRDYGYTF
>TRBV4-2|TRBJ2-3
CASSPVGLAGPDTQYF
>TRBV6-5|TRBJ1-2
CASSYDRGRGYTF
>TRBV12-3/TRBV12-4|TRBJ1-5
CASRISNQPQHF
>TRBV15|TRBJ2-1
CATSLQNEQFF
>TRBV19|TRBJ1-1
CASSITNEAFF
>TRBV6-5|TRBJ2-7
CASYRGDLNPYEQYF
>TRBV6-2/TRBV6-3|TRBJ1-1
CASSDRDSYTEAFF
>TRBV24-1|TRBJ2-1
CATSDSLTSGNEQFF
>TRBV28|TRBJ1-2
CASSRLGNYGYTF
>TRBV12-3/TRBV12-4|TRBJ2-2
CASRKGSGELFF
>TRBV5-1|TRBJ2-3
CASSPTAGTSGRDTQYF
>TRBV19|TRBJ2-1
CASSEPGSYNEQFF
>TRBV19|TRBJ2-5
CASSAGETQYF
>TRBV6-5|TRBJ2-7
CASTPGGSSYEQYF
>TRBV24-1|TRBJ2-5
CATSDPGVETQYF
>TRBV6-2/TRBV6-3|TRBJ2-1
CASSSRTGKVYNEQFF
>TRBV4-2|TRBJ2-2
CASSQDYQGRDTGELFF
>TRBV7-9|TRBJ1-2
CASSANYGYTF
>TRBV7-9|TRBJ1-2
CASSLDRVGGYTF
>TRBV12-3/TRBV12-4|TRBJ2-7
CASSPGFRPQYF
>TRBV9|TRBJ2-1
CASSLLTGNNEQFF
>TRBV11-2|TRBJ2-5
CASSLNRGSETQYF
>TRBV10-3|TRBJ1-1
CAISESFRPLNTEAFF
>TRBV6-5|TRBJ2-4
CASRKTGEANIQYF
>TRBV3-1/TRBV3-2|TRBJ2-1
CASWSGNEQFF
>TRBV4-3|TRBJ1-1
CASSQDRNTEAFF
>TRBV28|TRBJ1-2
CASSLGSTGTGGGYTF
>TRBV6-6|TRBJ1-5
CASRPQGPLGNQPQHF
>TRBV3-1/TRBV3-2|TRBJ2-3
CASSQDPPMTRTGDPTDTQYF
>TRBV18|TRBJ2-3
CASSPTGARTDTQYF
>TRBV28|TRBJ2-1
CASRSGLAGTYNEQFF
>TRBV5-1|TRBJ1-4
CASSAQGEAEKLFF
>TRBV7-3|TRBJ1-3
CASSLDDRNTIYF
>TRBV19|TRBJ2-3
CASSGERETDTQYF
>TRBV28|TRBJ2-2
CASSLTTGATGGELFF
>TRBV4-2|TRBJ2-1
CASSQSSAGGPSNEQFF
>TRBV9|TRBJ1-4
CASSSHPTGQEKLFF
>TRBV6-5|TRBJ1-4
CASSYSRVSGEKLFF
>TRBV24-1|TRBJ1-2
CATSDLLRDSGYTF
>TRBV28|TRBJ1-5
CASRTGQGHNQPQHF
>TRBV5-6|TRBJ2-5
CASSWGPARQETQYF
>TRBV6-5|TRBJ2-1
CASSKTGFTYNEQFF
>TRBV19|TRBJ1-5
CASNYQGNQPQHF
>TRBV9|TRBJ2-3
CASSVEVGGPVDTQYF
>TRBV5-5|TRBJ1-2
CASSLGPDGYTF
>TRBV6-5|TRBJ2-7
CASSPYTSAYEQYF
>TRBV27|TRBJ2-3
CASSPPGQTTDTQYF
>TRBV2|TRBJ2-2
CASGSLGGSSSPSNTGELFF
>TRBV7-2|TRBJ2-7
CASSFTRSEQYF
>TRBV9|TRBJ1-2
CASSGPGGNYGYTF
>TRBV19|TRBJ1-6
CASSWITGNSPLHF